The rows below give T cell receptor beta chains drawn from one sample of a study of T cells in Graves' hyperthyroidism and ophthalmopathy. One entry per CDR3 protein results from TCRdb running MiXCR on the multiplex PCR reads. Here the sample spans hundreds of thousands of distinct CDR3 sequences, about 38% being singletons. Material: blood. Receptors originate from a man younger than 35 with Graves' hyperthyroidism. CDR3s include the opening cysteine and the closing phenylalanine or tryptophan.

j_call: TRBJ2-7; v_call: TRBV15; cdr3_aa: CATSRDRVSYEQYF
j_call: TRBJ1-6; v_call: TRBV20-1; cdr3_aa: CSARERTAYNSPLHF
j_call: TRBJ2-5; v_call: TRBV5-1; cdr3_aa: CASSSTGGREETQYF
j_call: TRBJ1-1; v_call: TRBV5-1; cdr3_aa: CASSLGPLGAEAFF
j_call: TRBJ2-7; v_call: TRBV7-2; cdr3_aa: CASSLVGERGYEQYF
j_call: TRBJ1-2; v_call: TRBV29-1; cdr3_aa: CSVEDGEGYTF
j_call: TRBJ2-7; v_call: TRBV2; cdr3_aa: CASSRAGTPFEQYF
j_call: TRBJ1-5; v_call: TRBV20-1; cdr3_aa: CSARVNPYNQPQHF
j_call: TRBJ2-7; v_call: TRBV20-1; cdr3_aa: CSARDKVDEQYF
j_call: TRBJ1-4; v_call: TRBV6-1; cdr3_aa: CASSEARPGTEKLFF
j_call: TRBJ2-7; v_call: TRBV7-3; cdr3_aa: CAGSLDSGGPYEQYF